This passage covers 5 T cell receptor beta chains from one sample sequenced in a study of blood T cell repertoires in COVID-19. The table came from immunoSEQ multiplex PCR; TCRdb's copy has only in-frame clones and leaves some out. The repertoire holds around 150,000 clones, with about 80% as singletons. Source material: peripheral blood. The receptors shown here come from a woman aged 55-70 years with acute or convalescent COVID-19.

The chain is built from TRBV30 and TRBJ2-3, with TRBD2 as a possible D gene (5 bases). V lost 1 base and J 6 bases, leaving 14 bases between the germline ends. CDR1 is GTSNPN, CDR2 SVGIG, per germline (reference sequence). The CDR3 sequence is 14 residues long. The CDR3 bases are TGTGCCTGGAGTGGGCGGCAAGCGGCTGATACGCAGTATTTT. This sequence encodes CAWSGRQAADTQYF.

Only one count was recorded for this clone. The chain recombines TRBV5-1 with TRBJ2-2, with TRBD2 matching over 14 bases. V lost 3 bases to trimming and J lost 9 bases; unmatched junction nucleotides: 10. The CDR3 has 17 residues. The germline CDR1 and CDR2 sequences are SGHRS and YFSETQ. In DNA form, the CDR3 reads TGCGCCAGCAGCTCGGGAGGGACTAGCGGGGGCCCCCGGGAGCTGTTTTTT. Amino acid sequence: CASSSGGTSGGPRELFF.

The V and J genes are TRBV19 and TRBJ2-5, with 9 bases fitting TRBD2. CDR1 is LNHDA, CDR2 SQIVND, per germline (reference sequence). Trimming took 1 base from V and 2 from J; bases not matched to a gene: 2. This CDR3 is 15 amino acids long. The CDR3 sequence: CASSIGLAAQETQYF. CDR3 sequence (DNA): TGTGCCAGTAGTATAGGACTAGCGGCTCAAGAGACCCAGTACTTC.

This clone has more than one count but fewer than ten. V and J are TRBV19 and TRBJ1-2, with D perhaps matching TRBD1 (6 bases). CDR1 and CDR2 (germline): LNHDA, SQIVND (reference sequence). V was cut by 4 bases and J by 7 bases, with 13 bases left in between. The CDR3 sequence is 13 residues long. CDR3 sequence: CASSNRVGVGYTF. CDR3 DNA: TGTGCCAGTAGTAACAGGGTCGGGGTTGGCTACACCTTC. The full variable domain, with the rest looked up from reference TRBV19 and TRBJ1-2, is DGGITQSPKYLFRKEGQNVTLSCEQNLNHDAMYWYRQDPGQGLRLIYYSQIVNDFQKGDIAEGYSVSREKKESFPLTVTSAQKNPTAFYLCASSNRVGVGYTFGSGTRLTVV.

This chain connects TRBV6-2 or TRBV6-3 to TRBJ1-1, with D perhaps TRBD1 (5 bases). V was cut by 2 bases and J by 9 bases, with 10 bases left in between. Germline-derived CDR1 and CDR2 are MNHEY and SVGEGT. This CDR3 is 12 amino acids long. In nucleotides, the CDR3 is TGTGCCAGCAGTTACACTACAGGACAAGCTTTCTTT. Translated: CASSYTTGQAFF.